The clone carrying this TCR beta chain is deemed medium-sized. V lost 0 bases, J lost 8 bases, and 10 bases lay in between. The CDR3 length is 12 residues. The germline V gene has CDR1 DFQATT and CDR2 SNEGSKA (reference sequence). These data are taken from a study of CDR3 diversity in severe acne. TCRdb reprocessed the PCR reads with MiXCR, giving one entry per CDR3 protein. The sample has about 90,000 distinct CDR3 sequences; roughly 52% are singletons. V gene TRBV20-1 combines with J gene TRBJ1-2; D might be TRBD1 (6 bases). The sample was blood. The TCR sequence derives from a male donor in good health, serving as a control. The CDR3 protein is CSARDQGQGYTF. The CDR3 DNA follows: TGCAGTGCTAGAGATCAGGGGCAAGGCTACACCTTC.